Listed below are T cell receptor beta chains from one sample, sequenced in a study of shared clonotypes between healthy human individuals. The assay was immunoSEQ multiplex PCR, and TCRdb's table has in-frame clones only and misses some. The top ten clones hold about 1.5% of a sample with about 960,000 clones, 70% to 85% of them seen once. Sequenced material: memory CD4+ T cells sorted from blood. These receptors were collected from a man in his late teens or twenties in good health. The CDR3 runs from the conserved cysteine through the conserved F or W. The D gene is left open where the match is weak. Clone sizes are given selectively: once, few, many, or a class where the clone is expanded.

j_call cdr3_length v_call clone_size d_call cdr3_aa cdr3_nt
TRBJ2-1 13 TRBV6-6 once TRBD2 CASSRLAGGQQFF TGTGCCAGCAGCCGACTAGCGGGGGGGCAGCAGTTCTTC
TRBJ1-6 15 TRBV27 - - CASSLYTGNNSPLHF TGTGCCAGCAGTTTATATACAGGGAACAATTCACCCCTCCACTTT
TRBJ2-5 13 TRBV19 - - CASSTRPEETQYF TGTGCCAGTAGTACACGACCAGAGGAGACCCAGTACTTC
TRBJ2-3 15 TRBV6-4 - TRBD2 CASSESGRQTDTQYF TGTGCCAGCAGTGAAAGCGGGAGGCAAACAGATACGCAGTATTTT
TRBJ2-7 14 TRBV2 - - CASRAGLPTYEQYF TGTGCCAGCAGGGCCGGACTACCGACCTACGAGCAGTACTTC
TRBJ1-1 13 TRBV30 few - CAWSEQTNTEAFF TGTGCCTGGAGTGAACAGACGAACACTGAAGCTTTCTTT
TRBJ2-1 15 TRBV9 - - CASSVVSSSYNEQFF TGTGCCAGCAGCGTAGTCTCTAGTTCCTACAATGAGCAGTTCTTC
TRBJ1-2 13 TRBV6-1 - - CASSLSFERGYTF TGTGCCAGCAGCCTAAGTTTCGAACGTGGCTACACCTTC
TRBJ1-1 14 TRBV18 - - CASSPGGGNTEAFF TGTGCCAGCTCACCGGGGGGAGGGAACACTGAAGCTTTCTTT
TRBJ1-4 21 TRBV7-6 - TRBD1 CASSPAWVTGGVEGTNEKLFF TGTGCCAGCAGCCCCGCGTGGGTGACAGGGGGCGTCGAGGGAACTAATGAAAAACTGTTTTTT
TRBJ2-7 15 TRBV27 - - CASRFKGPGPYEQYF TGTGCCAGCAGGTTCAAGGGTCCGGGGCCCTACGAGCAGTACTTC
TRBJ2-7 12 TRBV14 - - CASSQTPYEQYF TGTGCCAGCAGCCAAACCCCCTACGAGCAGTACTTC
TRBJ2-1 17 TRBV27 - TRBD2 CASSLRTSGSSGNEQFF TGTGCCAGCAGTTTACGGACTAGCGGGAGCAGTGGAAATGAGCAGTTCTTC
TRBJ2-1 15 TRBV10-3 - - CAISARGMDAWEQFF TGTGCCATCAGTGCTAGGGGGATGGATGCTTGGGAGCAGTTCTTC
TRBJ1-6 14 TRBV10-1 - TRBD1 CASSSRTGDSPLHF TGCGCCAGCAGCAGTCGGACAGGGGATTCACCCCTCCACTTT
TRBJ1-3 16 TRBV14 - - CASSQVSTNSGNTIYF TGTGCCAGCAGCCAAGTCAGTACAAACTCTGGAAACACCATATATTTT
TRBJ1-1 14 TRBV11-2 - - CASSLTNRNTEAFF TGTGCCAGCAGCTTAACGAATCGGAACACTGAAGCTTTCTTT
TRBJ2-3 16 TRBV5-1 - TRBD2 CASRSHPGGATDTQYF TGCGCCAGCAGGTCACACCCCGGGGGGGCCACAGATACGCAGTATTTT
TRBJ2-5 13 TRBV6-6 - TRBD2 CATLAGGMETQYF TGTGCCACCTTAGCGGGGGGGATGGAGACCCAGTACTTC
TRBJ2-3 14 TRBV5-8 once - CASSLGARTDTQYF TGTGCCAGCAGCCTAGGGGCCCGAACAGATACGCAGTATTTT
TRBJ2-7 14 TRBV10-1 - TRBD1 CASSDLDRGHEQYF TGCGCCAGCAGTGACCTTGACAGGGGTCACGAGCAGTACTTC
TRBJ1-1 12 TRBV30 - - CAWSPQRTEAFF TGTGCCTGGAGTCCCCAGAGAACTGAAGCTTTCTTT
TRBJ2-7 13 TRBV5-1 - - CASARERNYEQYF TGCGCCAGCGCCAGGGAAAGAAACTACGAGCAGTACTTC
TRBJ1-1 15 TRBV7-2 - - CASRAGASKGTEAFF TGTGCCAGCAGGGCCGGGGCCTCAAAGGGCACTGAAGCTTTCTTT
TRBJ1-5 13 TRBV2 - - CASRDSSNQPQHF TGTGCCAGCAGGGACAGTAGCAATCAGCCCCAGCATTTT
TRBJ1-1 13 TRBV18 - TRBD1 CASSPLQGGEAFF TGTGCCAGCTCACCACTCCAAGGGGGCGAAGCTTTCTTT